The 7 T cell receptor beta chains presented below share a single source sample, sequenced in a study of T cell changes during pregnancy in multiple sclerosis. The protocol was immunoSEQ multiplex PCR, while the TCRdb copy is restricted to in-frame clones and leaves out a portion. The data contain tens of thousands of clones, roughly 90% of them singletons. The sample was CD8+ T cells from peripheral blood mononuclear cells, taken before pregnancy. Receptor source: a female donor with multiple sclerosis, enrolled in a pregnancy study.

This clone was counted a few times. The genes are TRBV23-1 and TRBJ1-4, with D perhaps matching TRBD1 (5 bases). TRBV23-1 is an open reading frame whose function is uncertain. Trimming stripped 2 bases from V and 8 bases from J, with 15 bases between. The CDR3 totals 15 residues. The CDR3 region has the DNA TGCGCCAGCAGTCAACTACAGGTCCCAGGGGAAAAACTGTTTTTT. It encodes CASSQLQVPGEKLFF.

CDR3 residues: CASSHLTGFNEKLFF. The DNA of the CDR3 is TGCGCCAGCAGCCACTTAACAGGGTTTAATGAAAAACTGTTTTTT. The chain links TRBV4-1 to TRBJ1-4; the D gene is possibly TRBD1 (6 bases). Between the trimmed V and J ends, which lost 3 bases and 4 bases, there was a span of 12 bases. Germline V gene data show CDR1 as MGHRA and CDR2 as YSYEKL. The CDR3 is 15 amino acids.

The genes are TRBV27 and TRBJ1-3, with D possibly being TRBD1 (5 bases). The V and J ends lost 5 bases and 0 bases respectively, with 8 bases between them. This CDR3 is built from 14 residues. The germline CDR1 and CDR2 sequences are MNHEY and SMNVEV (reference sequence). Here the CDR3 DNA reads TGTGCCAGCAGTACAACAGGCTCTGGAAACACCATATATTTT. Translation gives CASSTTGSGNTIYF.

The genes are TRBV18 and TRBJ2-7; 8 bases are shared with TRBD2. Germline CDR1 KGHSH, CDR2 LQKENI. V shed 0 bases, J shed 5 bases, and the junction held 6 bases outside the gene matches. The length of the CDR3 is 15 residues. The CDR3 loop is CASSPPPGAGDEQYF. CDR3 coding DNA: TGTGCCAGCTCACCACCCCCTGGAGCGGGGGACGAGCAGTACTTC. The full variable domain, with the rest looked up from reference TRBV18 and TRBJ2-7, is NAGVMQNPRHLVRRRGQEARLRCSPMKGHSHVYWYRQLPEEGLKFMVYLQKENIIDESGMPKERFSAEFPKEGPSILRIQQVVRGDSAAYFCASSPPPGAGDEQYFGPGTRLTVT.

The chain has TRBV11-2 and TRBJ2-3, with D possibly matching TRBD2 (6 bases). The germline CDR1 and CDR2 sequences are SGHAT and FQNNGV. V dropped 5 bases and J dropped 6 bases, with 18 bases sitting between them. This CDR3 is built from 15 residues. The CDR3: CASSLPQRAEDTQYF. In nucleotides, the CDR3 is TGTGCCAGCAGCCTTCCTCAGCGGGCCGAGGATACGCAGTATTTT.

J is TRBJ1-1 and V is TRBV19, with 10 bases fitting TRBD1. This CDR3 contains 17 residues. Germline-derived CDR1 and CDR2 are LNHDA and SQIVND (reference sequence). V was clipped by 5 bases and J by 2 bases; unmatched bases: 11. The CDR3 DNA sequence: TGTGCCAGTAGTTTAACCTCGGGACAGGGGACCAACACTGAAGCTTTCTTT. Translated: CASSLTSGQGTNTEAFF.

This chain connects TRBV7-9 to TRBJ1-1, with unresolved D. CDR1 is SEHNR and CDR2 is FQNEAQ in the germline V gene (reference sequence). V gave up 5 bases and J gave up 0 bases, with 16 bases separating them. The CDR3 sequence is 16 residues long. CDR3 protein: CASSTRGVGLNTEAFF. Here the CDR3 DNA reads TGTGCCAGCAGCACCCGCGGGGTCGGTCTGAACACTGAAGCTTTCTTT.